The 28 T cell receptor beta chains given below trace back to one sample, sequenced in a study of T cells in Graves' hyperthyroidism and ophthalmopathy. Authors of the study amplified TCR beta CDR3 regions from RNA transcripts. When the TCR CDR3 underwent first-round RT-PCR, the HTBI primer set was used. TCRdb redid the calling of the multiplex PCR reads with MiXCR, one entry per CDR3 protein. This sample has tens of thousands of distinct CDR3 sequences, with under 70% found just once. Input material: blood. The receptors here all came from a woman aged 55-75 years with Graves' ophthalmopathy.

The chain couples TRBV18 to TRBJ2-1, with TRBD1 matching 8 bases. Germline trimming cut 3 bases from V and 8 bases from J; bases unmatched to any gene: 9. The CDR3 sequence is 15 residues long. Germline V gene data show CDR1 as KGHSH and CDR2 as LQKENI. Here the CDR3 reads CASSPRTGLFHEQFF. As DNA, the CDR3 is TGTGCCAGCTCACCGAGGACAGGGTTGTTTCATGAGCAGTTCTTC.

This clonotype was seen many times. CDR3 region: CSARSGGGTRDTQYF. CDR3 coding DNA: TGCAGTGCTAGGAGCGGCGGCGGGACCAGGGATACGCAGTATTTT. The rearrangement uses TRBV20-1 and TRBJ2-3; weak D call: TRBD2 (6 bases). The CDR3 covers 15 residues. CDR1 is DFQATT and CDR2 is SNEGSKA in the germline V gene (reference sequence). V dropped 3 bases and J dropped 6 bases, with 19 bases sitting between them.

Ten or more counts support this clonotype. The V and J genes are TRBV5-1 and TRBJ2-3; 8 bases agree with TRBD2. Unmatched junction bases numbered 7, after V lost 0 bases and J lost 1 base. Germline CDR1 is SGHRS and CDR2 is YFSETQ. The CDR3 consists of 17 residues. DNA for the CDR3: TGCGCCAGCAGCTTGGCCAGCGGGAGTAAGGGCACAGATACGCAGTATTTT. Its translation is CASSLASGSKGTDTQYF.

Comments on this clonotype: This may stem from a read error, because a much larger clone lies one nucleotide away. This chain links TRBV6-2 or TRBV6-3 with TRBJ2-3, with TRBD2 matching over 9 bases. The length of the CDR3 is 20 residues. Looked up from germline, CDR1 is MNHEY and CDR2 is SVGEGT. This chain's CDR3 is CASSYSLIQGLAASTDTRYF. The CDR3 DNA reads TGTGCCAGCAGTTACTCGCTGATACAGGGACTAGCAGCTAGCACAGATACGCGGTATTTT.

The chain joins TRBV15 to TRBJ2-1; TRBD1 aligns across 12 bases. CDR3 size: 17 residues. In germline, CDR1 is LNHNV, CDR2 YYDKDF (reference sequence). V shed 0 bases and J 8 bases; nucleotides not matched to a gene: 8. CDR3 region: CATSRDRGQGALDEQFF. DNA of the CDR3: TGTGCCACCAGCAGAGATCGGGGACAGGGGGCTTTGGATGAGCAGTTCTTC.

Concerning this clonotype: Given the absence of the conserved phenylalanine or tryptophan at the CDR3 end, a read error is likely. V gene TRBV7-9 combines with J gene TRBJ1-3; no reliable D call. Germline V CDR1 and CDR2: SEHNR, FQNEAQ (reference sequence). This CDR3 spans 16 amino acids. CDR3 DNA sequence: TGTGCTAGCAGCTTAGATGGCCCGGGCTCCGGAAACACCATATATCTT. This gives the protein CASSLDGPGSGNTIYL.

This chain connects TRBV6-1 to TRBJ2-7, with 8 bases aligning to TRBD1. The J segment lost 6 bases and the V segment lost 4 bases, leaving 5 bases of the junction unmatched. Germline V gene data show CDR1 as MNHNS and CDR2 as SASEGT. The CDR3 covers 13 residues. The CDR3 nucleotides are TGTGCCAGCAGTGTGGACAGGGATGTCGAGCAGTACTTC. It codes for CASSVDRDVEQYF.

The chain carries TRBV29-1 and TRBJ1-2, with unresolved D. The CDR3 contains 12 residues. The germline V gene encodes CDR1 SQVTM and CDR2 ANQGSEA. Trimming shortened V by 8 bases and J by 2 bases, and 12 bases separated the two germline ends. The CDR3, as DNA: TGCAGCTTGGAAGGCAGCAACTATGGCTACACCTTC. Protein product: CSLEGSNYGYTF.

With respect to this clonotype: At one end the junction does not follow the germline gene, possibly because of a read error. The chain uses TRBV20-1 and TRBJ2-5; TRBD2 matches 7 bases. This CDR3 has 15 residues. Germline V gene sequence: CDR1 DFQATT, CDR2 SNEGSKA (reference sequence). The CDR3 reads CSASSRGRAEEAQYF. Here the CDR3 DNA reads TGCAGTGCTAGTAGTAGAGGGAGGGCGGAAGAGGCCCAGTACTTC.

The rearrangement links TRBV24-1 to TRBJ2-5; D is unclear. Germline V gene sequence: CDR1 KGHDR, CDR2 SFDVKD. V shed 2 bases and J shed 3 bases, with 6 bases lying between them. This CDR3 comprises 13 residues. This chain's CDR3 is CATSDWVEETQYF. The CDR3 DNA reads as TGTGCCACCAGTGATTGGGTAGAAGAGACCCAGTACTTC.

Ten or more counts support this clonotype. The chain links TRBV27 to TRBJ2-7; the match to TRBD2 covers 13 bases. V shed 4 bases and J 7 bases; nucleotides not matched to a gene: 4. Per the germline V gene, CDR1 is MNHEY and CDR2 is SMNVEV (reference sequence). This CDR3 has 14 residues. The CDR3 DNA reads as TGTGCCAGCAGTTGGAGGACTAGCGGGAGAGAGCAGTACTTC. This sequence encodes CASSWRTSGREQYF.

The CDR3 region is CSARTGPEAFF. The CDR3 DNA reads TGCAGTGCTAGGACAGGGCCGGAAGCTTTCTTT. This chain links TRBV20-1 with TRBJ1-1, with 7 bases aligning to TRBD1. V was pared by 3 bases and J by 8 bases, with 3 bases of the junction left unmatched. CDR1 DFQATT and CDR2 SNEGSKA come from the germline V gene (reference sequence). The length of the CDR3 is 11 residues.

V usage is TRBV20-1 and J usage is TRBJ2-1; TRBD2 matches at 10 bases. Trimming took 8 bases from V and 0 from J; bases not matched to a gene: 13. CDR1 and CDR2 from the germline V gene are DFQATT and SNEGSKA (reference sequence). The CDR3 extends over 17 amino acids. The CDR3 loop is CSSISSGSRSSYNEQFF. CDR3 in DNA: TGCAGTAGTATATCTAGCGGGAGCCGTAGCTCCTACAATGAGCAGTTCTTC.

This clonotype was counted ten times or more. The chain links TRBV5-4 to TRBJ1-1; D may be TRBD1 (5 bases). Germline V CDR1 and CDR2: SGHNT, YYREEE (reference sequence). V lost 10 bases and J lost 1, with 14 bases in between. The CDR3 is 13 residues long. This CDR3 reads CAGSGRRNTEAFF. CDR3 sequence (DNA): TGTGCCGGCTCAGGGAGACGGAACACTGAAGCTTTCTTT.

CDR3 amino acids: CASRGNQPQHF. Here the CDR3 DNA reads TGTGCCAGCAGGGGCAATCAGCCCCAGCATTTT. This chain connects TRBV2 to TRBJ1-5; no firm D call. Germline V gene lookup returns CDR1 SNHLY and CDR2 FYNNEI. The V end was cut by 6 bases, the J end by 2 bases, with 2 bases between. The CDR3 loop spans 11 amino acids.

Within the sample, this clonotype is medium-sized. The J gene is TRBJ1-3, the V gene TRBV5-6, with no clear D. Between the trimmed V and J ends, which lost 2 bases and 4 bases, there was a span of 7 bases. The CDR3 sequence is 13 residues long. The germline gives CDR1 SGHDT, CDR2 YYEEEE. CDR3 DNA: TGTGCCAGCAGCTTTGCTAGCGGAAACACCATATATTTT. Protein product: CASSFASGNTIYF.

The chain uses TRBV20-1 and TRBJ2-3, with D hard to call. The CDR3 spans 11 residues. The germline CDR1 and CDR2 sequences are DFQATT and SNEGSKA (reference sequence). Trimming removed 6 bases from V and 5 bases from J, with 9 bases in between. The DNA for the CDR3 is TGCAGTGCCCCAAGGGTAGATACGCAGTATTTT. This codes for CSAPRVDTQYF.

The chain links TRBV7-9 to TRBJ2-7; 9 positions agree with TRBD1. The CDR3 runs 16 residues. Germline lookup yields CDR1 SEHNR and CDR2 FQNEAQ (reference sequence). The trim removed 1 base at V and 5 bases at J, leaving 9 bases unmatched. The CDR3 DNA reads TGTGCCAGCAGCTTAGATCTCGGGACAGGGCTCCACGAGCAGTACTTC. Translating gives CASSLDLGTGLHEQYF.

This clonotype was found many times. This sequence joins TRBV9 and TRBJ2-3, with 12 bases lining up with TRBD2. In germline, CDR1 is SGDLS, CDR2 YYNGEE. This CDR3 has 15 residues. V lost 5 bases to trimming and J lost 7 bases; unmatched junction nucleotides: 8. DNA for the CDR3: TGTGCCAGCAGTCCCGGACTAGCGGGGACGAATACGCAGTATTTT. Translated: CASSPGLAGTNTQYF.

The CDR3 region has the DNA TGTGCCAGCAGCTCGGGACTAGCGGGAGAAAGGGGCACCGGGGAGCTGTTTTTT. Its protein is CASSSGLAGERGTGELFF. This rearrangement joins TRBV7-8 to TRBJ2-2; TRBD2 matches 14 bases. The ends lost 4 bases at V and 4 bases at J; junction bases unmatched: 8. Per the germline V gene, CDR1 is SGHVS and CDR2 is FQNEAQ. This CDR3 has 18 residues.

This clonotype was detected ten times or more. DNA for the CDR3: TGTGCCAGCACCTACAGCTCTGGGGCCAACGTCCTGACTTTC. Translated, it gives CASTYSSGANVLTF. The chain carries TRBV12-3 or TRBV12-4 and TRBJ2-6; D remains ambiguous. This CDR3 has 14 residues. The germline V and J ends were trimmed by 7 bases and 0 bases, with 7 bases remaining between them.

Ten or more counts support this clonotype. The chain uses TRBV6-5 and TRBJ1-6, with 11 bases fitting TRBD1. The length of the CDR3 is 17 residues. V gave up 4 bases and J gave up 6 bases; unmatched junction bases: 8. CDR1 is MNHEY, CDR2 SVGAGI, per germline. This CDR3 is CASSSGQGVPINSPLHF. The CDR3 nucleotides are TGTGCCAGCAGTTCGGGACAGGGGGTGCCTATTAATTCACCCCTCCACTTT.

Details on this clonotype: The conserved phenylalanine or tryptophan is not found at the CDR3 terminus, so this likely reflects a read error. Here the CDR3 reads CASSRPVQPQHL. As DNA, the CDR3 is TGTGCCAGCAGCCGTCCCGTTCAGCCCCAGCATCTT. V and J are TRBV7-6 and TRBJ1-5; D uncertain. CDR1 SGHVS and CDR2 FNYEAQ come from the germline V gene. Trimming shortened V by 5 bases and J by 6 bases, and 8 bases separated the two germline ends. The CDR3 runs to 12 residues.

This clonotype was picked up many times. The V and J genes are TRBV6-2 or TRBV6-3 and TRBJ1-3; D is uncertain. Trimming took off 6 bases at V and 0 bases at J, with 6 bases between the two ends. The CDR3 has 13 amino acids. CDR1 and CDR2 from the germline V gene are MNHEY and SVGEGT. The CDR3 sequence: CASRRSSGNTIYF. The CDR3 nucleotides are TGTGCCAGCAGAAGGAGCTCTGGAAACACCATATATTTT.

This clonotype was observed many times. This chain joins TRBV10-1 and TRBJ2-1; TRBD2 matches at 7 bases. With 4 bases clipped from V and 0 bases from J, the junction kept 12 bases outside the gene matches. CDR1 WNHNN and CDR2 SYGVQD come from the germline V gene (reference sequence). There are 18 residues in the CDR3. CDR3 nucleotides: TGCGCCAGCAGTGGAAACCCCCCGGCGGGGGACTCCTACAATGAGCAGTTCTTC. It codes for CASSGNPPAGDSYNEQFF.

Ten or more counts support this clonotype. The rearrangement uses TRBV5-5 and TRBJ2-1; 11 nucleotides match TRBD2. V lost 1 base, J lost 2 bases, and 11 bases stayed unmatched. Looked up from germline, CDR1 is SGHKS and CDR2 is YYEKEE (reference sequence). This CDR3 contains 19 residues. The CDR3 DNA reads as TGTGCCAGCAGCTTGAGCACTGGGAGTAGCGGGAGGGCCTACAATGAGCAGTTCTTC. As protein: CASSLSTGSSGRAYNEQFF. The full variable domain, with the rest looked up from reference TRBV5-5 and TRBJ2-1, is DAGVTQSPTHLIKTRGQQVTLRCSPISGHKSVSWYQQVLGQGPQFIFQYYEKEERGRGNFPDRFSARQFPNYSSELNVNALLLGDSALYLCASSLSTGSSGRAYNEQFFGPGTRLTVL.

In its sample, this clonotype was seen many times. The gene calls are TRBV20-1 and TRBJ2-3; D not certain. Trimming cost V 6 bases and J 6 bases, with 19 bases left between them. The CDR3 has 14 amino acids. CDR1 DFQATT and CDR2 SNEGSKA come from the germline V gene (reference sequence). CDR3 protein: CSAPHPQRLDTQYF. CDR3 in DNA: TGCAGTGCCCCTCATCCACAGCGATTGGATACGCAGTATTTT.

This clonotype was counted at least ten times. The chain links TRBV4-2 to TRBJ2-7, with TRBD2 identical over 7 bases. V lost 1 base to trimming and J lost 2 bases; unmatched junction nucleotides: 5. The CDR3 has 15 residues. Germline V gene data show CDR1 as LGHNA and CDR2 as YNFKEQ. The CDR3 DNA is TGTGCCAGCAGCCAAGCGGCGGGGGAAACCTACGAGCAGTACTTC. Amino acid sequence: CASSQAAGETYEQYF.